The clone carrying this T cell receptor (beta chain) was picked up many times. The data belong to a study of T cells of healthy individuals. Trimming cost V 3 bases and J 8 bases, with 19 bases left between them. CDR3 length: 16 residues. TCRdb re-analysed the 5' RACE reads in MiXCR, keeping a single row per CDR3 protein. The sample has some 82,000 distinct CDR3 sequences, 5% seen once. This receptor was identified in a female donor in good health. The gene calls are TRBV12-3 or TRBV12-4 and TRBJ1-4, with D possibly being TRBD1 (6 bases). CDR3 amino acids: CASSLDSPAVGEKLFF. In nucleotides, the CDR3 is TGTGCCAGCAGTTTGGACAGCCCCGCGGTTGGAGAAAAACTGTTTTTT.